Listed below are T cell receptor beta chains from one sample, sequenced in a study of blood T cell repertoires in COVID-19. Clones were sequenced by immunoSEQ multiplex PCR, and TCRdb holds only the in-frame ones, with some missing. The sample lists about 310,000 clones, approximately 85% occurring once. The source material was PBMCs or T cells enriched from blood (not recorded which). The source is a man in his thirties or forties who had recovered from COVID-19. Both conserved end residues are part of each CDR3. A D gene is named only where the DNA matches it firmly. Only some rows state a clone size, as once, few, many or a class for expanded clones.

DNA: TGTGCCAGCGAAGACAGGGGAGGTGACACCATATATTTT
CDR3: CASEDRGGDTIYF
J: TRBJ1-3
D: TRBD1
V: TRBV2
size: once

DNA: TGTGCCAGCACCCAGGGGGGTGGTGGCAATCAGCCCCAGCATTTT
CDR3: CASTQGGGGNQPQHF
J: TRBJ1-5
D: TRBD1
V: TRBV6-5
size: few

DNA: TGTGCCAGCAGCGAACAGGGAATCGGTATAGATACGCAGTATTTT
CDR3: CASSEQGIGIDTQYF
J: TRBJ2-3
D: -
V: TRBV9
size: -

DNA: TGTGCCAGCAGTCAGACTAGCGGGGGGTACAATGAGCAGTTCTTC
CDR3: CASSQTSGGYNEQFF
J: TRBJ2-1
D: TRBD2
V: TRBV6-4
size: few

DNA: TGTGCCAGCAGCAAACAGGGTTACGAGCAGTACTTC
CDR3: CASSKQGYEQYF
J: TRBJ2-7
D: -
V: TRBV12-3/TRBV12-4
size: -

DNA: TGTGCCAGACGGACTAGCGGGGGAGTCGGCGAGACCCAGTACTTC
CDR3: CARRTSGGVGETQYF
J: TRBJ2-5
D: TRBD2
V: TRBV2
size: once

DNA: TGTGCCAGCAGTGTACAGGGGGACACAGATACGCAGTATTTT
CDR3: CASSVQGDTDTQYF
J: TRBJ2-3
D: TRBD1
V: TRBV25-1
size: -

DNA: TGTGCCAGCTCGAGCGGTTACAATCAGCCCCAGCATTTT
CDR3: CASSSGYNQPQHF
J: TRBJ1-5
D: -
V: TRBV7-6
size: -

DNA: TGTGCCAGCAGTGAAGGGGGCCGGGAGACCCAGTACTTC
CDR3: CASSEGGRETQYF
J: TRBJ2-5
D: -
V: TRBV2
size: -

DNA: TGTGCCAGCAGCCAAATAGCGGGGATAGATCAGTTCTTC
CDR3: CASSQIAGIDQFF
J: TRBJ2-1
D: TRBD2
V: TRBV5-6
size: few

DNA: TGTGCCAGCAGCGCCTATCCTGCCGGGACAGGGTCCTACGAGCAGTACTTC
CDR3: CASSAYPAGTGSYEQYF
J: TRBJ2-7
D: TRBD1
V: TRBV9
size: -

DNA: TGTGCCAGCAAAAAGACCGTCTGGGACAGTACTATGGGCTACACCTTC
CDR3: CASKKTVWDSTMGYTF
J: TRBJ1-2
D: TRBD1
V: TRBV2
size: -

DNA: TGTGCCAGCAGTGTGGAACCGGACAGGGCCAACGAGCAGTACTTC
CDR3: CASSVEPDRANEQYF
J: TRBJ2-7
D: TRBD1
V: TRBV5-4
size: -

DNA: TGTGCCAGCAGCTTAGGATCAGGACTAGCTGGGGCTAGACAGTACTTC
CDR3: CASSLGSGLAGARQYF
J: TRBJ2-7
D: TRBD2
V: TRBV7-8
size: -

DNA: TGTGCCAGCAGCTGGGGCAGCTCTGGAAACACCATATATTTT
CDR3: CASSWGSSGNTIYF
J: TRBJ1-3
D: -
V: TRBV11-1
size: -

DNA: TGTGCCAGCAGCTTACTCGGACAGGTCACTGAAGCTTTCTTT
CDR3: CASSLLGQVTEAFF
J: TRBJ1-1
D: TRBD1
V: TRBV7-3
size: once